What follows are 10 T cell receptor beta chains derived from one specimen sequenced in a study of blood T cell repertoires in COVID-19. Measured with immunoSEQ multiplex PCR; TCRdb has only the in-frame clones, and not every one. The profile shows hundreds of thousands of clones, approximately 89% of them singletons. Sequencing was done on a sample of PBMCs or T cells enriched from blood (not recorded which). The receptor set was obtained from a woman aged 35 to 49 who had recovered from COVID-19.

CDR3 region: CASSTRGQAKETQYF. The CDR3 bases are TGTGCCAGCAGCACGAGGGGACAGGCGAAAGAGACCCAGTACTTC. V is TRBV7-8 and J is TRBJ2-5; 8 bases agree with TRBD1. There are 15 residues in the CDR3. CDR1 is SGHVS and CDR2 is FQNEAQ in the germline V gene. The V segment lost 5 bases and the J segment 3 bases; nucleotides outside the gene matches: 8.

The chain links TRBV5-1 to TRBJ2-7; D is perhaps TRBD1 (6 bases). In germline, CDR1 is SGHRS, CDR2 YFSETQ. The CDR3 has 13 residues. The ends were cut back, 4 bases at V and 2 bases at J, with 10 bases in the middle. The DNA for the CDR3 is TGCGCCAGCAGCCCGGACAGTGCCTACGAGCAGTACTTC. This codes for CASSPDSAYEQYF.

The J gene is TRBJ1-5, the V gene TRBV7-9, with TRBD1 identical over 11 bases. CDR3 length equals 15 residues. The trim removed 1 base at V and 6 bases at J, leaving 2 bases unmatched. The V gene's germline CDR1 is SEHNR and CDR2 FQNEAQ (reference sequence). The CDR3 DNA follows: TGTGCCAGCAGCTTAGGCGGGACAGGGGGTCAGCCCCAGCATTTT. Protein product: CASSLGGTGGQPQHF.

The chain combines TRBV30 with TRBJ2-3, with TRBD2 identical over 8 bases. V gave up 3 bases and J gave up 14 bases; unmatched junction bases: 10. The CDR3 covers 12 residues. Germline V gene sequence: CDR1 GTSNPN, CDR2 SVGIG (reference sequence). The CDR3 coding sequence is TGTGCCTGGAGGAGGAGTAGCGGGGAGTCGTATTTT. It encodes CAWRRSSGESYF. Based on the CDR3 plus reference TRBV30 and TRBJ2-3, the full variable domain is SQTIHQWPATLVQPVGSPLSLECTVEGTSNPNLYWYRQAAGRGLQLLFYSVGIGQISSEVPQNLSASRPQDRQFILSSKKLLLSDSGFYLCAWRRSSGESYFGPGTRLTVL.

The rearrangement uses TRBV27 and TRBJ2-7; no clear D. V was trimmed by 8 bases and J by 1 base, leaving 12 bases between them. This CDR3 has 13 amino acids. The germline gives CDR1 MNHEY, CDR2 SMNVEV (reference sequence). In nucleotides, the CDR3 is TGTGCCAGCGCCCCTACCCTATCCTACGAGCAGTACTTC. Translating gives CASAPTLSYEQYF.

The chain couples TRBV6-2 or TRBV6-3 to TRBJ1-2; 7 nucleotides match TRBD1. CDR1 and CDR2 from the germline V gene are MNHEY and SVGEGT. V shed 4 bases, J shed 8 bases, and the junction held 10 bases outside the gene matches. This CDR3 comprises 14 residues. Here the CDR3 reads CASSSWDRGYGYTF. The CDR3 DNA sequence: TGTGCCAGCAGTTCGTGGGACAGAGGGTACGGCTACACCTTC.

This clone appeared many times. Written as DNA, the CDR3 is TGTGCCAGCAGTCATAAATTGGAGGGCCACGATGAGCAGTTCTTC. Translating gives CASSHKLEGHDEQFF. V is TRBV6-4 and J is TRBJ2-1; TRBD2 might be the D (6 bases). Per the germline V gene, CDR1 is MRHNA and CDR2 is SNTAGT. The V gene lost 5 bases and the J gene lost 8 bases, with 19 bases spanning the gap. CDR3 length: 15 amino acids.

This sequence joins TRBV7-6 and TRBJ2-4; 8 bases are a match to TRBD1. V was clipped by 6 bases and J by 4 bases; unmatched bases: 8. The CDR3 totals 15 residues. Germline CDR1 is SGHVS and CDR2 is FNYEAQ. CDR3 DNA: TGTGCCAGCAGTGACGGACAGGGCAGTAAAAACATTCAGTACTTC. Translating gives CASSDGQGSKNIQYF.

For the CDR3, the DNA is TGTGCCAGCTCACCACCGGGACAGAGACAGCAGTACTTC. Residues: CASSPPGQRQQYF. The gene calls are TRBV18 and TRBJ2-7; TRBD1 aligns across 7 bases. Losses at the gene ends were 0 bases for V and 8 bases for J; bases not matched to a gene: 4. This CDR3 contains 13 residues. Germline V gene data show CDR1 as KGHSH and CDR2 as LQKENI. The variable domain in full, with the rest retrieved from reference TRBV18 and TRBJ2-7, is NAGVMQNPRHLVRRRGQEARLRCSPMKGHSHVYWYRQLPEEGLKFMVYLQKENIIDESGMPKERFSAEFPKEGPSILRIQQVVRGDSAAYFCASSPPGQRQQYFGPGTRLTVT.

The V gene is TRBV7-2, the J gene TRBJ1-1; 7 nucleotides match TRBD1. Germline CDR1 and CDR2: SGHTA and FQGNSA. The V segment lost 2 bases and the J segment 5 bases; nucleotides outside the gene matches: 8. The CDR3 runs 15 residues. The CDR3 here is CASSLKRQGWTEAFF. The DNA for the CDR3 is TGTGCCAGCAGCTTAAAGAGACAGGGATGGACTGAAGCTTTCTTT.